These 12 T cell receptor beta chains came from one sample sequenced in a study of shared clonotypes between healthy human individuals. Naive CD8 cells, CD45RO-negative and positively selected for CCR7, excluded terminally differentiated effector memory CD45RA+ cells. TCRdb's copy holds only in-frame clones and misses some; the assay was immunoSEQ multiplex PCR. The sample holds about 1,900,000 clones; around 96% are singletons and the top ten take 1.2%. The sample taken for sequencing was naive CD8+ T cells sorted from blood. Receptor source: a young man in good health.

The chain recombines TRBV9 with TRBJ2-1; 8 bases are a match to TRBD1. This CDR3 spans 15 amino acids. Germline lookup yields CDR1 SGDLS and CDR2 YYNGEE. Trimming removed 3 bases from V and 8 bases from J; junction bases left unmatched: 10. DNA for the CDR3: TGTGCCAGCAGCGCCGGGACAGGCTCCCTCTATGAGCAGTTCTTC. Protein sequence: CASSAGTGSLYEQFF.

This chain links TRBV27 with TRBJ2-1, with D tentatively TRBD2 (7 bases). Trimming left V 1 base short and J 15 bases short, with 13 bases between. CDR3 length: 12 amino acids. Per germline, CDR1 MNHEY and CDR2 SMNVEV (reference sequence). The CDR3 reads CASSLLGGGMFF. The CDR3 nucleotides are TGTGCCAGCAGTTTATTAGGGGGGGGGATGTTCTTC.

This CDR3 reads CASSWEDGNYGYTF. DNA of the CDR3: TGTGCCAGCAGCTGGGAGGACGGTAACTATGGCTACACCTTC. The chain combines TRBV5-4 with TRBJ1-2; D is ambiguous. There are 14 residues in the CDR3. Germline V gives CDR1 SGHNT, CDR2 YYREEE (reference sequence). Between the trimmed V and J ends, which lost 3 bases and 1 base, there was a span of 10 bases.

This chain links TRBV30 with TRBJ2-5; D unresolved. There are 12 residues in the CDR3. V lost 1 base and J 3 bases, leaving 6 bases between the germline ends. The germline CDR1 and CDR2 sequences are GTSNPN and SVGIG (reference sequence). DNA for the CDR3: TGTGCCTGGAGTGACAAGAAAGAGACCCAGTACTTC. Amino acid sequence: CAWSDKKETQYF.

The gene calls are TRBV11-2 and TRBJ2-3; tentatively, D is TRBD2 (5 bases). Trimming pared 6 bases from V and 0 bases from J, leaving 13 bases between. The CDR3 covers 15 residues. CDR1 SGHAT and CDR2 FQNNGV come from the germline V gene. CDR3 in DNA: TGTGCCAGCAGTCGTAGCGCCTCTAGCACAGATACGCAGTATTTT. Residues: CASSRSASSTDTQYF.

The gene calls are TRBV28 and TRBJ2-5, with D possibly being TRBD2 (7 bases). The CDR3 runs 16 residues. Between the trimmed V and J ends, which lost 2 bases and 1 base, there was a span of 14 bases. The germline V gene has CDR1 MDHEN and CDR2 SYDVKM. The CDR3 spells CASSLMAGATQETQYF. In DNA form, the CDR3 reads TGTGCCAGCAGTTTAATGGCGGGGGCCACCCAAGAGACCCAGTACTTC.

The chain recombines TRBV4-3 with TRBJ2-5; D gene unclear. Germline CDR1 is LGHNA and CDR2 is YSLEER. The CDR3 length is 15 residues. V was shortened by 0 bases and J by 4 bases, with 12 bases between the two germline ends. The CDR3 is CASSQDGSTPETQYF. The DNA for the CDR3 is TGCGCCAGCAGCCAAGATGGCTCTACCCCAGAGACCCAGTACTTC.

The rearrangement links TRBV21-1 to TRBJ1-2; TRBD1, the D gene given by the table, was not confirmed from the DNA. TRBV21-1 is classified as a pseudogene. The CDR3 runs to 15 residues. For the CDR3, the DNA is TGTGCCAGCAGGACGACAGGCTCCCATAACTATGGCTACACCTTC. Its translation is CASRTTGSHNYGYTF.

Remarks on this clone: The sample carries other DNA sequences with the same CDR3. The J gene is TRBJ2-7, the V gene TRBV28, with 7 bases matching TRBD1. V lost 6 bases to trimming and J lost 0 bases; unmatched junction nucleotides: 2. CDR1 and CDR2 from the germline V gene are MDHEN and SYDVKM. The CDR3 covers 13 residues. This CDR3 reads CASRGQDSYEQYF. CDR3 bases: TGTGCCAGCAGAGGACAGGACTCCTACGAGCAGTACTTC.

The chain combines TRBV7-8 with TRBJ1-4, with D perhaps matching TRBD1 (6 bases). V was clipped by 1 base and J by 6 bases, with 15 bases between them. This CDR3 spans 16 amino acids. Per germline, CDR1 SGHVS and CDR2 FQNEAQ. In nucleotides, the CDR3 is TGTGCCAGCAGCTTAGAGTTGGCAGGGGCTCATGAAAAACTGTTTTTT. Its translation: CASSLELAGAHEKLFF.

The V call is TRBV27, the J call TRBJ2-2; 8 positions agree with TRBD1. Germline assignment: CDR1 MNHEY and CDR2 SMNVEV (reference sequence). The V gene end was trimmed by 2 bases and the J gene end by 7 bases; junction bases not matched to a gene: 18. The CDR3 covers 19 residues. DNA for the CDR3: TGTGCCAGCAGTTTAGGTCAATTACGCCCAACAGGGGGTTTCGGGGAGCTGTTTTTT. Its protein product is CASSLGQLRPTGGFGELFF.

V gene TRBV29-1 combines with J gene TRBJ2-7, with 7 positions matching TRBD2. This CDR3 contains 13 residues. The ends lost 7 bases at V and 0 bases at J; junction bases unmatched: 6. Per germline, CDR1 SQVTM and CDR2 ANQGSEA. CDR3 loop: CSAAGGSSYEQYF. The CDR3, as DNA: TGCAGCGCCGCTGGCGGGAGCTCCTACGAGCAGTACTTC.